The TCR beta chain described here comes from a study of cytomegalovirus exposure and HLA in healthy donors. Findings and caveats of the study: Associated with cytomegalovirus, according to the listing, were around 160 TCR beta chains.

A remark on this clone: The antigen is not known.

The CDR3 has 13 residues. Trimming cost V 8 bases and J 6 bases; bases outside gene matches: 7. The germline gives CDR1 MNHNS, CDR2 SASEGT. PCR employed 60 Vbeta and 13 Jbeta primers. The table came from immunoSEQ multiplex PCR; TCRdb's copy has only in-frame clones and leaves some out. The table has roughly 160,000 clones, about 85% seen once. The sequenced sample consisted of PBMCs. The source is a young man in good health and CMV-seropositive. The chain links TRBV6-1 to TRBJ2-7, with TRBD1 identical over 10 bases. The CDR3 is CASRDRGKTEQYV. CDR3 nucleotides: TGTGCCAGCCGGGACAGGGGAAAGACCGAGCAGTACGTC.